The rows below give T cell receptor beta chains drawn from one sample of a study of T cell repertoires in cytomegalovirus infection. One entry per CDR3 protein, called by TCRdb with MiXCR from the reads. The profile shows some 300,000 distinct CDR3 sequences, 9.6% of them singletons. What was sequenced was PBMCs. Receptor source: a human donor in good health (CMV status not recorded). Some clones in this sample may be carry-over from other donors' samples. The CDR3 runs from the conserved cysteine through the conserved F or W. The D gene is left open where the match is weak. Size is stated for part of the rows, as once, few or many counts, or as a class when the clone is expanded.

v_call	d_call	clone_size	j_call	cdr3_length	cdr3_aa	cdr3_nt
TRBV7-2	TRBD1	many	TRBJ1-2	15	CASIPSGQAYYGYTF	TGTGCCAGCATCCCCTCCGGACAGGCTTACTATGGCTACACCTTC
TRBV28	TRBD2	many	TRBJ2-5	16	CASTPIAGGFLETQYF	TGTGCCAGCACCCCGATAGCGGGGGGTTTCTTAGAGACCCAGTACTTC
TRBV5-5	-	many	TRBJ1-1	14	CASSLPGPLLEAFF	TGTGCCAGCAGCTTACCGGGACCCCTTCTCGAAGCTTTCTTT
TRBV6-6	-	few	TRBJ2-5	14	CASSYLNTKETQYF	TGTGCCAGCAGTTACTTGAACACCAAAGAGACCCAGTACTTC
TRBV2	-	-	TRBJ1-5	13	CASKKEGNQPQHF	TGTGCCAGCAAAAAGGAGGGCAATCAGCCCCAGCATTTT
TRBV6-6	TRBD2	many	TRBJ2-1	16	CASSYSRGSSYNEQFF	TGTGCCAGCAGTTACTCGCGGGGGAGCTCCTACAATGAGCAGTTCTTC
TRBV20-1	-	many	TRBJ1-1	16	CSARTLRGRTNTEAFF	TGCAGTGCTAGGACGTTAAGGGGCCGGACGAACACTGAAGCTTTCTTT
TRBV18	-	-	TRBJ1-1	15	CASSPGTLKNTEAFF	TGTGCCAGCTCACCCGGGACCCTTAAGAACACTGAAGCTTTCTTT
TRBV6-6	TRBD1	many	TRBJ1-2	11	CASTQGGGYTF	TGTGCCAGCACTCAGGGGGGGGGCTACACCTTC
TRBV18	-	-	TRBJ2-5	15	CASSRGGLEQETQYF	TGTGCCAGCTCACGAGGAGGACTTGAACAAGAGACCCAGTACTTC
TRBV20-1	TRBD1	-	TRBJ2-7	17	CSAIRTAGQGASYEQYF	TGCAGTGCTATCCGGACGGCAGGACAGGGGGCCTCCTACGAGCAGTACTTC
TRBV20-1	TRBD1	few	TRBJ1-5	13	CSAGPGGNQPQHF	TGCAGTGCTGGACCAGGGGGAAATCAGCCCCAGCATTTT
TRBV20-1	-	many	TRBJ2-2	15	CSAHRDTANTGELFF	TGCAGTGCGCACCGGGACACCGCGAACACCGGGGAGCTGTTTTTT
TRBV28	TRBD1	many	TRBJ2-2	14	CASSLRQGSGELFF	TGTGCCAGCAGTCTTCGACAGGGGTCAGGGGAGCTGTTTTTT
TRBV29-1	-	many	TRBJ1-2	11	CSVGQNYGYTF	TGCAGCGTTGGACAGAACTATGGCTACACCTTC
TRBV5-1	TRBD1	few	TRBJ1-1	14	CASSPLQGATEAFF	TGCGCCAGCAGTCCCCTCCAGGGGGCCACTGAAGCTTTCTTT
TRBV12-3/TRBV12-4	-	many	TRBJ1-1	13	CASRYNGLGEAFF	TGTGCCAGCAGATACAATGGTTTAGGTGAAGCTTTCTTT
TRBV6-5	-	-	TRBJ2-7	14	CASSYDGPRYEQYF	TGTGCCAGCAGTTACGACGGACCACGCTACGAGCAGTACTTC
TRBV7-2	-	many	TRBJ2-5	13	CASTMRSEETQYF	TGTGCCAGCACCATGCGGAGCGAGGAGACCCAGTACTTC
TRBV9	TRBD2	-	TRBJ2-3	15	CASSARGGLTDTQYF	TGTGCCAGCAGCGCCCGGGGGGGATTGACAGATACGCAGTATTTT
TRBV5-1	-	many	TRBJ2-5	12	CASSLEEGTQYF	TGCGCCAGCAGCTTGGAGGAGGGGACCCAGTACTTC
TRBV20-1	TRBD2	-	TRBJ2-1	16	CSARGGGGATYNEQFF	TGCAGTGCTAGAGGTGGCGGGGGGGCGACTTACAATGAGCAGTTCTTC
TRBV20-1	TRBD2	-	TRBJ2-1	15	CSAPRTSGGGNEQFF	TGCAGTGCGCCCCGGACTAGCGGGGGGGGTAATGAGCAGTTCTTC
TRBV7-2	TRBD2	many	TRBJ2-3	15	CASSLAASGADTQYF	TGTGCCAGCAGCTTAGCAGCTAGCGGAGCAGATACGCAGTATTTT
TRBV28	-	many	TRBJ2-1	12	CAPRGSYNEQFF	TGTGCCCCCCGTGGTTCCTACAATGAGCAGTTCTTC
TRBV7-9	-	many	TRBJ1-4	16	CASSFQDLATNEKLFF	TGTGCCAGCAGCTTTCAGGACCTCGCAACTAATGAAAAACTGTTTTTT
TRBV6-5	TRBD1	many	TRBJ2-3	18	CASSYSDRRTHSTDTQYF	TGTGCCAGCAGTTACTCGGACAGGAGGACCCATAGCACAGATACGCAGTATTTT
TRBV14	-	-	TRBJ1-1	13	CASSHGRYTEAFF	TGTGCCAGCAGCCACGGACGATACACTGAAGCTTTCTTT
TRBV29-1	-	few	TRBJ1-1	13	CSVAPAGNTEAFF	TGCAGCGTTGCACCCGCGGGGAACACTGAAGCTTTCTTT
TRBV20-1	-	-	TRBJ2-5	14	CSASISTVKETQYF	TGCAGTGCTAGTATATCTACGGTTAAAGAGACCCAGTACTTC
TRBV2	TRBD1	few	TRBJ1-2	16	CASISRQGTANYGYTF	TGTGCCAGCATCTCTAGACAGGGCACCGCTAACTATGGCTACACCTTC
TRBV6-5	-	many	TRBJ1-1	16	CASSYGGGRGNTEAFF	TGTGCCAGCAGTTACGGGGGGGGCCGCGGGAACACTGAAGCTTTCTTT
TRBV20-1	TRBD1	many	TRBJ2-3	16	CSASTRGTTFTDTQYF	TGCAGTGCTAGTACCAGGGGGACAACATTCACAGATACGCAGTATTTT
TRBV19	-	many	TRBJ2-1	11	CASKTVGEQFF	TGTGCCAGTAAGACAGTTGGTGAGCAGTTCTTC
TRBV7-2	TRBD1	many	TRBJ1-2	15	CASSLGDREGYGYTF	TGTGCCAGCAGCTTAGGGGACAGGGAAGGGTATGGCTACACCTTC
TRBV7-2	TRBD1	many	TRBJ2-5	15	CASSLNHDRGETQYF	TGTGCCAGCAGCTTAAATCATGACAGGGGGGAAACCCAGTACTTC
TRBV7-6	TRBD2	many	TRBJ2-3	17	CASSSGSGGASTDTQYF	TGTGCCAGCAGCTCAGGGAGCGGGGGGGCTAGCACAGATACGCAGTATTTT
TRBV10-2	-	many	TRBJ1-1	12	CASSRGEIEAFF	TGCGCCAGCAGTCGGGGGGAGATTGAAGCTTTCTTT
TRBV14	TRBD1	-	TRBJ1-2	14	CASSQGTGGEGYTF	TGTGCCAGCAGCCAAGGGACAGGGGGCGAAGGCTACACCTTC
TRBV27	-	many	TRBJ2-3	13	CASREKSTDTQYF	TGTGCCAGCAGAGAAAAGAGCACAGATACGCAGTATTTT
TRBV7-3	-	many	TRBJ2-5	15	CASSLSSGRGETQYF	TGTGCCAGCAGCTTATCGTCGGGGCGCGGGGAGACCCAGTACTTC
TRBV6-2/TRBV6-3	TRBD2	many	TRBJ2-3	13	CASRLAGENTQYF	TGTGCCAGCCGACTAGCGGGGGAAAATACGCAGTATTTT